This T cell receptor beta chain comes out of a study of blood T cell repertoires in COVID-19. Germline loops: CDR1 MNHEY, CDR2 SVGAGI. The CDR3 consists of 14 residues. The V segment lost 4 bases and the J segment 4 bases; nucleotides outside the gene matches: 2. This table comes from immunoSEQ multiplex PCR, and its TCRdb copy is limited to in-frame clones, with some not included. Of over 200,000 clones in the sample, approximately 90% were seen once. The specimen sequenced was PBMCs or T cells enriched from blood (not recorded which). The receptor was derived from a man aged 40-50 years who had recovered from COVID-19. This chain uses TRBV6-5 with TRBJ2-4; 9 nucleotides line up with TRBD1. CDR3: CASSLDRGKNIQYF. CDR3 DNA sequence: TGTGCCAGCAGTTTAGACAGGGGGAAAAACATTCAGTACTTC.